A single sample is the source of the 31 T cell receptor beta chains below, sequenced in a study of beta chain features in type 1 diabetes (dated by TCRdb to the late 2010s). The antigens these receptors bind are not known. The paper's findings and limits, for the study overall: In all four CD4+ subsets, TCRB CDR3 length was moderately but significantly shorter in type 1 diabetes patients.

Library prep was done by the immunoSEQ multiplex PCR assay. The entire amount of isolated RNA was reverse transcribed using the High Capacity cDNA Reverse Transcription Kit, so the sequenced TCRB transcripts were expressed ones. TCRdb carries this immuneACCESS record with in-frame sequences only. Its versions omit some clonotypes, under half of them owing to an unresolved V gene in the studies checked, with the rest unexplained. This sample holds hundreds of thousands of clones; about an eighth were observed only once. The ten largest clones take up around 0.022% of the sample. The material sequenced was naive CD4+ T cells from blood. This specimen's cell subset or site label, per the study, means: true naive CD4+ T cells. These receptors originate from a man between 18 and 29 years old with type 1 diabetes.

The table lists this clone with a few counts. V gene TRBV2 combines with J gene TRBJ2-1; possibly TRBD1 or TRBD2 for D (5 bases each). Germline CDR1 and CDR2: SNHLY and FYNNEI. V dropped 4 bases and J dropped 5 bases, with 21 bases sitting between them. This CDR3 has 17 residues. DNA for the CDR3: TGTGCCAGCAGTGGAGCCTCGGGGCAGGTGAGAGACAATGAGCAGTTCTTC. Protein: CASSGASGQVRDNEQFF.

This clone was detected a few times. V usage is TRBV29-1 and J usage is TRBJ2-7; D is ambiguous. Germline V gene sequence: CDR1 SQVTM, CDR2 ANQGSEA. The V and J ends lost 8 bases and 6 bases respectively, with 14 bases between them. This CDR3 has 11 residues. In DNA, the CDR3 is TGCAGCCTCTCTTTGGGGTCCGAGCAGTACTTC. It encodes CSLSLGSEQYF.

The CDR3 here is CASTGTSGQETQYF. CDR3 nucleotide sequence: TGTGCCAGCACGGGGACTAGCGGACAAGAGACCCAGTACTTC. V and J are TRBV11-2 and TRBJ2-5; 11 nucleotides agree with TRBD2. With V trimmed by 7 bases and J by 2 bases, 3 bases remained unmatched. The CDR3 has 14 residues. Germline CDR1 SGHAT, CDR2 FQNNGV. Filled out from reference TRBV11-2 and TRBJ2-5, the complete variable domain reads EAGVAQSPRYKIIEKRQSVAFWCNPISGHATLYWYQQILGQGPKLLIQFQNNGVVDDSQLPKDRFSAERLKGVDSTLKIQPAKLEDSAVYLCASTGTSGQETQYFGPGTRLLVL.

This clone was seen only a few times. V usage is TRBV7-2 and J usage is TRBJ2-1; D may be TRBD2 (5 bases). CDR3 length equals 15 residues. Germline V gene lookup returns CDR1 SGHTA and CDR2 FQGNSA. Between the trimmed V and J ends, which lost 3 bases and 0 bases, there was a span of 9 bases. The CDR3 sequence: CASSFWTSSYNEQFF. For the CDR3, the DNA is TGTGCCAGCAGCTTTTGGACTTCCTCCTACAATGAGCAGTTCTTC.

J is TRBJ2-1 and V is TRBV27; the D is unclear. Germline loops: CDR1 MNHEY, CDR2 SMNVEV (reference sequence). V was shortened by 3 bases and J by 8 bases, with 11 bases between the two germline ends. The CDR3 covers 13 residues. For the CDR3, the DNA is TGTGCCAGCAGTTTCGGTCCCGCCTATGAGCAGTTCTTC. Protein product: CASSFGPAYEQFF.

This clone has more than one count but fewer than ten. The rearrangement uses TRBV11-2 and TRBJ2-7; a possible D gene is TRBD2 (5 bases). Germline loops: CDR1 SGHAT, CDR2 FQNNGV. This CDR3 spans 14 amino acids. V was pared by 0 bases and J by 1 base, with 7 bases between. The CDR3 DNA reads TGTGCCAGCAGCTTAGACCCGGGGTCCTACGAGCAGTACTTC. This translates into CASSLDPGSYEQYF. Full variable domain (remainder filled in from reference TRBV11-2 and TRBJ2-7): EAGVAQSPRYKIIEKRQSVAFWCNPISGHATLYWYQQILGQGPKLLIQFQNNGVVDDSQLPKDRFSAERLKGVDSTLKIQPAKLEDSAVYLCASSLDPGSYEQYFGPGTRLTVT.

J is TRBJ2-7 and V is TRBV7-2; D might be TRBD1 (5 bases). CDR3 length equals 13 residues. Germline assignment: CDR1 SGHTA and CDR2 FQGNSA. Trimming removed 8 bases from V and 3 bases from J, with 14 bases in between. The CDR3 loop is CASGVVRGYEQYF. For the CDR3, the DNA is TGTGCCAGCGGCGTTGTAAGGGGCTACGAGCAGTACTTC.

The chain joins TRBV6-6 to TRBJ1-5; 8 nucleotides line up with TRBD1. This CDR3 has 16 residues. The junction had 7 bases not matched to a gene; V was cut back by 2 bases and J by 4 bases. CDR1 is MNHNY and CDR2 is SVGAGI in the germline V gene (reference sequence). Here the CDR3 DNA reads TGTGCCAGCAGTTACCCGACAGGGGTTGGGAATCAGCCCCAGCATTTT. Translation: CASSYPTGVGNQPQHF.

This clone was found a few times. The J gene is TRBJ1-1, the V gene TRBV25-1; TRBD1 might be the D (5 bases). The CDR3 consists of 12 residues. CDR1 is MGHDK and CDR2 is SYGVNS in the germline V gene. With 7 bases removed from V and 4 bases from J, the gap between germline ends came to 10 bases. The DNA for the CDR3 is TGTGCCAGCAACCAGGGTTTCACTGAAGCTTTCTTT. Residues: CASNQGFTEAFF. Combining the CDR3 with reference TRBV25-1 and TRBJ1-1 gives the whole variable domain EADIYQTPRYLVIGTGKKITLECSQTMGHDKMYWYQQDPGMELHLIHYSYGVNSTEKGDLSSESTVSRIRTEHFPLTLESARPSHTSQYLCASNQGFTEAFFGQGTRLTVV.

V and J are TRBV5-6 and TRBJ1-3, with D possibly TRBD1 on 6 matching bases. The germline gives CDR1 SGHDT, CDR2 YYEEEE. V lost 0 bases, J lost 2 bases, and 15 bases lay in between. This CDR3 has 17 residues. The CDR3 loop reads CASSLEAGARAGNTIYF. CDR3 bases: TGTGCCAGCAGCTTGGAGGCAGGGGCAAGGGCTGGAAACACCATATATTTT.

A note on this clone: Other DNA sequences in this specimen translate into the identical CDR3. This chain links TRBV5-1 with TRBJ2-6; D unclear. The germline gives CDR1 SGHRS, CDR2 YFSETQ. This CDR3 contains 13 residues. V gave up 1 base and J gave up 1 base, with 0 bases separating them. The CDR3 nucleotides are TGCGCCAGCAGCTTGTCTGGGGCCAACGTCCTGACTTTC. This translates into CASSLSGANVLTF.

The genes are TRBV27 and TRBJ1-2, with D tentatively TRBD1 (6 bases). The CDR3 runs 13 residues. Germline V gives CDR1 MNHEY, CDR2 SMNVEV (reference sequence). Trimming shortened V by 5 bases and J by 2 bases, and 9 bases separated the two germline ends. DNA of the CDR3: TGTGCCAGCAGTGCAGGACAGAACTATGGCTACACCTTC. Its translation is CASSAGQNYGYTF.

This chain uses TRBV14 with TRBJ2-5, with 14 bases fitting TRBD2. Germline CDR1 reads SGHDN; CDR2 reads FVKESK. The CDR3 runs 14 residues. V shed 3 bases, J shed 12 bases, and the junction held 6 bases outside the gene matches. The CDR3 nucleotides are TGTGCCAGCAGCCACCGGACTAGCGGGGGGAAGGAGTACTTC. Its translation is CASSHRTSGGKEYF.

This clone was observed a few times. This chain links TRBV7-8 with TRBJ2-7; 10 bases are a match to TRBD1. The J segment lost 7 bases and the V segment lost 5 bases, leaving 17 bases of the junction unmatched. CDR3 length equals 17 residues. Germline CDR1 is SGHVS and CDR2 is FQNEAQ. The CDR3 here is CASSAETGGGPPWEQYF. The CDR3 nucleotides are TGTGCCAGCAGCGCCGAGACAGGGGGCGGGCCCCCGTGGGAGCAGTACTTC.

This clone was counted only a few times. Other DNA sequences from this sample encode an identical CDR3 as well. The V call is TRBV30, the J call TRBJ2-3; D gene uncertain. This CDR3 contains 12 residues. The germline gives CDR1 GTSNPN, CDR2 SVGIG (reference sequence). V was clipped by 2 bases and J by 2 bases, with 5 bases between them. In DNA form, the CDR3 reads TGTGCCTGGAGTCCAAACACAGATACGCAGTATTTT. It specifies CAWSPNTDTQYF.

On this clone itself: An end of the junction does not agree with germline; a read error may underlie this. This rearrangement joins TRBV28 to TRBJ1-1; D not resolved. Germline-derived CDR1 and CDR2 are MDHEN and SYDVKM. The CDR3 extends over 12 amino acids. CDR3 DNA: TGTGCCAGCATGAAAGCGGGCACTGAAGCTTCCTTT. Translated, it gives CASMKAGTEASF.

DNA of the CDR3: TGCAGTGCTAGATATACACCCCTCCACTTT. Translating gives CSARYTPLHF. The chain has TRBV20-1 and TRBJ1-6; D gene ambiguous. The CDR3 has 10 amino acids. The germline V gene encodes CDR1 DFQATT and CDR2 SNEGSKA (reference sequence). V lost 2 bases and J 11 bases, leaving 4 bases between the germline ends.

The CDR3 spells CASSQGSNQPQHF. In DNA form, the CDR3 reads TGTGCCAGCAGTCAGGGAAGCAATCAGCCCCAGCATTTT. The V and J genes are TRBV6-5 and TRBJ1-5; D may be TRBD1 (5 bases). This CDR3 contains 13 residues. V dropped 5 bases and J dropped 1 base, with 6 bases sitting between them. In germline, CDR1 is MNHEY, CDR2 SVGAGI.

This clone was seen more than once but under ten times. For the CDR3, the DNA is TGTGCCAGCAGCCCATCATCCAGGTGGGCAGATACGCAGTATTTT. Protein product: CASSPSSRWADTQYF. The chain recombines TRBV9 with TRBJ2-3; D not certain. The V end lost 4 bases, the J end lost 4 bases, and 16 bases lay between the germline ends. CDR1 is SGDLS and CDR2 is YYNGEE in the germline V gene. The CDR3 totals 15 residues.

This chain uses TRBV6-6 with TRBJ1-2; 8 positions match TRBD1. The CDR3 has 15 amino acids. Germline V gene data show CDR1 as MNHNY and CDR2 as SVGAGI (reference sequence). Germline trimming cut 4 bases from V and 0 bases from J; bases unmatched to any gene: 4. CDR3 sequence reads: CASSLQGDSNYGYTF. CDR3 nucleotides: TGTGCCAGCAGTTTACAGGGGGATTCTAACTATGGCTACACCTTC.

The chain combines TRBV7-2 with TRBJ1-3; tentatively, D is TRBD1 (6 bases). Per germline, CDR1 SGHTA and CDR2 FQGNSA. This CDR3 has 13 residues. Deletions cut 11 bases from V and 0 bases from J, with 11 bases between. CDR3 nucleotide sequence: TGTGCCCTACAGGGTGTCTCTGGAAACACCATATATTTT. It yields the protein CALQGVSGNTIYF.

This clone was seen more than once but under ten times. This chain uses TRBV4-1 with TRBJ1-4; possible D gene TRBD1, 6 bases. V was pared by 4 bases and J by 9 bases, with 15 bases between. Per the germline V gene, CDR1 is MGHRA and CDR2 is YSYEKL. The CDR3 length is 14 residues. The CDR3 loop is CASSLTQGSQKLFF. CDR3 DNA: TGCGCCAGCAGCCTAACGCAGGGGTCCCAAAAACTGTTTTTT.

Only a few counts were recorded for this clone. The V gene is TRBV4-2, the J gene TRBJ1-2; D remains unclear. Germline V gene data show CDR1 as LGHNA and CDR2 as YNFKEQ. The CDR3 contains 16 residues. V was trimmed by 0 bases and J by 2 bases, leaving 13 bases between them. The CDR3 region is CASSQDPAESNYGYTF. CDR3 bases: TGTGCCAGCAGCCAAGATCCAGCGGAATCAAACTATGGCTACACCTTC.

The chain recombines TRBV29-1 with TRBJ2-2; 7 positions match TRBD2. The V segment lost 4 bases and the J segment 3 bases; nucleotides outside the gene matches: 8. This CDR3 has 15 residues. The germline CDR1 and CDR2 sequences are SQVTM and ANQGSEA. CDR3 protein: CSVGVGAGYTGELFF. The CDR3 coding sequence is TGCAGCGTTGGGGTGGGAGCGGGGTACACCGGGGAGCTGTTTTTT.

The V call is TRBV20-1, the J call TRBJ2-3; D not resolved. V was cut by 3 bases and J by 6 bases, with 7 bases left in between. Germline values: CDR1 DFQATT, CDR2 SNEGSKA (reference sequence). The CDR3 length is 11 residues. CDR3 in DNA: TGCAGTGCTAGCCCTAGGGATACGCAGTATTTT. Translated, it gives CSASPRDTQYF.

The chain recombines TRBV20-1 with TRBJ2-7; D gene unclear. V was shortened by 5 bases and J by 12 bases, with 17 bases between the two germline ends. The germline V gene has CDR1 DFQATT and CDR2 SNEGSKA (reference sequence). The CDR3 extends over 11 amino acids. The CDR3 here is CSAPTGPYTYF. DNA of the CDR3: TGCAGTGCTCCAACCGGGCCCTACACGTACTTC.

This chain joins TRBV4-1 and TRBJ1-1, with 7 bases aligning to TRBD1. The junction had 6 bases not matched to a gene; V was cut back by 4 bases and J by 1 base. The CDR3 spans 15 residues. From germline, CDR1 is MGHRA and CDR2 YSYEKL. This CDR3 reads CASSPDRLGNTEAFF. For the CDR3, the DNA is TGCGCCAGCAGCCCGGACAGGCTGGGGAACACTGAAGCTTTCTTT.

This clone was counted a few times. The genes are TRBV2 and TRBJ2-3; 11 bases are a match to TRBD2. The germline V gene encodes CDR1 SNHLY and CDR2 FYNNEI. The length of the CDR3 is 16 residues. V trimming: 6 bases; J trimming: 2 bases; junction bases outside the gene matches: 7. CDR3: CASRELAGALTDTQYF. The DNA of the CDR3 is TGTGCCAGCAGGGAACTAGCGGGGGCCCTCACAGATACGCAGTATTTT. The full variable domain, rest sourced from reference TRBV2 and TRBJ2-3, is EPEVTQTPSHQVTQMGQEVILRCVPISNHLYFYWYRQILGQKVEFLVSFYNNEISEKSEIFDDQFSVERPDGSNFTLKIRSTKLEDSAMYFCASRELAGALTDTQYFGPGTRLTVL.

This clone was recorded a few times. The rearrangement joins TRBV7-9 to TRBJ1-1, with 9 bases identical to TRBD1. V trimming: 2 bases; J trimming: 0 bases; junction bases outside the gene matches: 7. Germline lookup yields CDR1 SEHNR and CDR2 FQNEAQ (reference sequence). The CDR3 covers 17 residues. CDR3 residues: CASSLQTGGLMNTEAFF. CDR3 in DNA: TGTGCCAGCAGCTTACAGACAGGGGGTCTCATGAACACTGAAGCTTTCTTT.

This clone was found a few times. The chain is built from TRBV5-1 and TRBJ2-2, with D perhaps TRBD1 or TRBD2 (5 bases each). Per the germline V gene, CDR1 is SGHRS and CDR2 is YFSETQ. With 0 bases removed from V and 2 bases from J, the gap between germline ends came to 5 bases. This CDR3 is 14 amino acids long. The CDR3 sequence is CASSLGDNTGELFF. The CDR3 DNA follows: TGCGCCAGCAGCTTGGGGGACAACACCGGGGAGCTGTTTTTT.

This clone was found a few times. The J gene is TRBJ1-2, the V gene TRBV5-4; D ambiguous. CDR1 and CDR2 (germline): SGHNT, YYREEE (reference sequence). V was shortened by 0 bases and J by 7 bases, with 13 bases between the two germline ends. This CDR3 comprises 14 residues. CDR3 protein: CASSLEPAQPGYTF. The CDR3, as DNA: TGTGCCAGCAGCTTGGAACCAGCGCAGCCTGGCTACACCTTC.